This T cell receptor beta chain was retrieved from a study of a mutant IDH1 vaccine in newly diagnosed glioma. Study-level information: Investigators started vaccination 4-6 weeks after radiotherapy alone, or with temozolomide cycles.

Generated by immunoSEQ multiplex PCR, the TCRdb table keeps only in-frame clones and is missing some. The data contain 45,000 to 55,000 clones, roughly 84% of them seen just once; the ten biggest clones take up about 4%. This CDR3 contains 16 residues. CDR1 and CDR2 (germline): MGHRA, YSYEKL. The ends were cut back, 4 bases at V and 8 bases at J, with 21 bases in the middle. Comments on this clone: Its antigen is unknown.

Time point indicated: week 47, end of study. A single vaccine dose contained 300 ug of mutant IDH1 20-mer peptide, and topical imiquimod was used with it. This TCR came from a woman in her twenties or thirties with glioma. Some clones in this sample may be carry-over from other donors' samples. The source material was PBMCs, sampled from a glioma patient whose treatment included an IDH1 peptide vaccine. The J gene is TRBJ2-1, the V gene TRBV4-1, with D possibly called TRBD1 or TRBD2 (6 bases each). The CDR3 nucleotides are TGCGCCAGCAGCCCGCCTGGGGGCGGGAAGTCCCATGAGCAGTTCTTC. This encodes CASSPPGGGKSHEQFF.